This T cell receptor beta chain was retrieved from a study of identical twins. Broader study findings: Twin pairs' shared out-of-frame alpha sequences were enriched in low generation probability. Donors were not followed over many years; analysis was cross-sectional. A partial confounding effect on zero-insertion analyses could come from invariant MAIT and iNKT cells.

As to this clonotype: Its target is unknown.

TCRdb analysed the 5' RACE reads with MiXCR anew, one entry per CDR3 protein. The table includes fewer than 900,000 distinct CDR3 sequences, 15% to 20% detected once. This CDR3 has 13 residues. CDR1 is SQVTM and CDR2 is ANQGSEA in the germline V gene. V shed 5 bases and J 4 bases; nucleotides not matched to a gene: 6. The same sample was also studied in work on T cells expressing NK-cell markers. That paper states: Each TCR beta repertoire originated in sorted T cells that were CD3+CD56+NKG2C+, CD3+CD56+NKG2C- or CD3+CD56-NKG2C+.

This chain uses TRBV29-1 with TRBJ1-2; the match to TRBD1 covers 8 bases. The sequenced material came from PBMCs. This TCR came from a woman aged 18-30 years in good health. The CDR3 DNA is TGCAGCGTTAAACTCGGACAGGGCTATGGCTACACCTTC. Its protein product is CSVKLGQGYGYTF.